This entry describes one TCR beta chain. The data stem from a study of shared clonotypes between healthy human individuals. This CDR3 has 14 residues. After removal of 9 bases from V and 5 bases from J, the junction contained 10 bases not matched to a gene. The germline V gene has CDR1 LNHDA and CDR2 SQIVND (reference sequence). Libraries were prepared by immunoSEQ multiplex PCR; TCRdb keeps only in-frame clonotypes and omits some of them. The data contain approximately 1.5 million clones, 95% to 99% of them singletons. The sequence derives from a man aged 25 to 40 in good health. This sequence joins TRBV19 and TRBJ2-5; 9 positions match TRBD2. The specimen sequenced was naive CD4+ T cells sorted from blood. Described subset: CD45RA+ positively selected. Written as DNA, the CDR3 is TGTGCCAGGATTAGCGGGAGAGAGATGGAGACCCAGTACTTC. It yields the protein CARISGREMETQYF.